The text below deals with one TCR beta chain. Germline V gives CDR1 SGHDT, CDR2 YYEEEE. The CDR3 is 14 residues long. V was trimmed by 0 bases and J by 0 bases, leaving 4 bases between them. The sample is drawn from a study of blood T cells in healthy people across ages. Primed by a sample-barcoded 5' primer and a J-beta primer mix, a second PCR proceeded for about 6 to 11 cycles. TCRdb re-called the 5' RACE reads through MiXCR, storing one row per CDR3 protein. The sample records around 1,000,000 distinct CDR3 sequences, less than 25% being singletons. This sample also belongs to another study, concerning T cells of mothers and their children.

The TCR was taken from a girl aged 2-10 years in good health. The gene calls are TRBV5-6 and TRBJ2-1; D uncertain. The source material was blood. The CDR3 DNA sequence: TGTGCCAGCAGCTTGGTCACCTCCTACAATGAGCAGTTCTTC. Its protein is CASSLVTSYNEQFF.